A selection of T cell receptor beta chains follows, all from one sample in a study of T cell responses to AZD1222 COVID-19 vaccine. Profiled with immunoSEQ multiplex PCR; TCRdb holds only in-frame clones, not every one. The sample has 92,000 or so clones; 75% to 90% are singletons. Sequences were derived from peripheral blood, sampled 28 days after the second AZD1222 dose. The receptors were gathered from an adult who received the AZD1222 COVID-19 vaccine. CDR3s include the opening cysteine and the closing phenylalanine or tryptophan. D genes are given only for firm matches. A row's size may be missing; if present it is once, few, many or a size class.

d_gene: TRBD1; v_gene: TRBV9; len: 15; j_gene: TRBJ1-1; abundance: NA; CDR3aa: CASSPRGSVNTEAFF; CDR3nt: TGTGCCAGCAGCCCCAGGGGGTCGGTGAACACTGAAGCTTTCTTT
d_gene: TRBD1; v_gene: TRBV28; len: 14; j_gene: TRBJ1-3; abundance: NA; CDR3aa: CASGGDSSGNTIYF; CDR3nt: TGTGCCAGCGGAGGGGACAGCTCTGGAAACACCATATATTTT
d_gene: NA; v_gene: TRBV24-1; len: 14; j_gene: TRBJ1-5; abundance: NA; CDR3aa: CATAGGQVNQPQHF; CDR3nt: TGTGCCACCGCGGGGGGGCAGGTCAATCAGCCCCAGCATTTT
d_gene: NA; v_gene: TRBV5-1; len: 14; j_gene: TRBJ1-4; abundance: NA; CDR3aa: CASSLGGLGEKLFF; CDR3nt: TGCGCCAGCAGCTTGGGAGGCTTGGGTGAAAAACTGTTTTTT
d_gene: TRBD1; v_gene: TRBV27; len: 14; j_gene: TRBJ1-1; abundance: NA; CDR3aa: CASSLAAGGTEAFF; CDR3nt: TGTGCCAGCAGTTTGGCTGCAGGGGGAACTGAAGCTTTCTTT
d_gene: NA; v_gene: TRBV5-8; len: 16; j_gene: TRBJ1-6; abundance: NA; CDR3aa: CASSLARNYHNSPLHF; CDR3nt: TGTGCCAGCAGCTTGGCCCGCAACTACCATAATTCACCCCTCCACTTT
d_gene: NA; v_gene: TRBV11-2; len: 16; j_gene: TRBJ1-1; abundance: NA; CDR3aa: CASSLGPGAGGGEAFF; CDR3nt: TGTGCCAGCAGCTTAGGACCGGGTGCGGGGGGTGGTGAAGCTTTCTTT
d_gene: NA; v_gene: TRBV9; len: 16; j_gene: TRBJ1-2; abundance: NA; CDR3aa: CASSVAPGGDQLGYTF; CDR3nt: TGTGCCAGCAGCGTAGCCCCCGGGGGGGACCAGCTTGGCTACACCTTC
d_gene: TRBD2; v_gene: TRBV3-1/TRBV3-2; len: 16; j_gene: TRBJ2-1; abundance: NA; CDR3aa: CASSQGRTSGYNEQFF; CDR3nt: TGTGCCAGCAGCCAAGGAAGGACTAGCGGCTACAATGAGCAGTTCTTC
d_gene: TRBD2; v_gene: TRBV5-4; len: 14; j_gene: TRBJ2-5; abundance: NA; CDR3aa: CASSFSQRGETQYF; CDR3nt: TGTGCCAGCAGCTTTTCCCAGCGGGGGGAGACCCAGTACTTC
d_gene: NA; v_gene: TRBV15; len: 15; j_gene: TRBJ2-3; abundance: NA; CDR3aa: CATKIGGLGTDTQYF; CDR3nt: TGTGCCACCAAGATCGGGGGGCTGGGCACAGATACGCAGTATTTT
d_gene: NA; v_gene: TRBV19; len: 15; j_gene: TRBJ1-5; abundance: once; CDR3aa: CASSAGTPSNQPQHF; CDR3nt: TGTGCCAGTAGTGCGGGGACACCGAGCAATCAGCCCCAGCATTTT
d_gene: TRBD1; v_gene: TRBV12-3/TRBV12-4; len: 12; j_gene: TRBJ1-6; abundance: few; CDR3aa: CAIQGRNSPLHF; CDR3nt: TGTGCCATACAGGGGCGGAATTCACCCCTCCACTTT
d_gene: NA; v_gene: TRBV28; len: 15; j_gene: TRBJ1-5; abundance: once; CDR3aa: CAHTQGGIRNQPQHF; CDR3nt: TGTGCCCATACCCAAGGGGGGATACGCAATCAGCCCCAGCATTTT
d_gene: TRBD1; v_gene: TRBV5-1; len: 14; j_gene: TRBJ1-2; abundance: NA; CDR3aa: CASSPGQGDYGYTF; CDR3nt: TGCGCCAGCAGCCCGGGACAGGGGGACTATGGCTACACCTTC
d_gene: TRBD1; v_gene: TRBV9; len: 16; j_gene: TRBJ1-4; abundance: NA; CDR3aa: CASSDQRQGANEKLFF; CDR3nt: TGTGCCAGCAGCGATCAGAGACAGGGGGCGAATGAAAAACTGTTTTTT
d_gene: NA; v_gene: TRBV29-1; len: 15; j_gene: TRBJ1-1; abundance: NA; CDR3aa: CSVADRGGRNTEAFF; CDR3nt: TGCAGCGTGGCTGACAGAGGAGGCCGGAACACTGAAGCTTTCTTT
d_gene: TRBD2; v_gene: TRBV3-1/TRBV3-2; len: 14; j_gene: TRBJ2-3; abundance: NA; CDR3aa: CASSFSGGSDTQYF; CDR3nt: TGTGCCAGCAGCTTTAGCGGGGGGTCGGATACGCAGTATTTT
d_gene: TRBD2; v_gene: TRBV5-1; len: 15; j_gene: TRBJ2-5; abundance: NA; CDR3aa: CASSSISGGAETQYF; CDR3nt: TGCGCCAGCAGCTCAATTAGCGGGGGGGCGGAGACCCAGTACTTC
d_gene: TRBD1; v_gene: TRBV6-5; len: 12; j_gene: TRBJ1-2; abundance: NA; CDR3aa: CASSPDRGGYTF; CDR3nt: TGTGCCAGCAGCCCGGACAGGGGTGGCTACACCTTC
d_gene: TRBD1; v_gene: TRBV5-5; len: 16; j_gene: TRBJ2-7; abundance: NA; CDR3aa: CASSLSGQGTPYEQYF; CDR3nt: TGTGCCAGCAGCTTGTCAGGACAGGGAACCCCCTACGAGCAGTACTTC
d_gene: NA; v_gene: TRBV14; len: 13; j_gene: TRBJ1-1; abundance: NA; CDR3aa: CASSRTANTEAFF; CDR3nt: TGTGCCAGCAGCCGTACAGCGAACACTGAAGCTTTCTTT
d_gene: NA; v_gene: TRBV21-1; len: 18; j_gene: TRBJ1-6; abundance: NA; CDR3aa: CASTHMFGQGISGSPLHF; CDR3nt: NA
d_gene: NA; v_gene: TRBV7-9; len: 16; j_gene: TRBJ1-1; abundance: NA; CDR3aa: CASSLGYKGTNTEAFF; CDR3nt: TGTGCCAGCAGCTTAGGTTACAAGGGGACGAACACTGAAGCTTTCTTT
d_gene: TRBD1; v_gene: TRBV11-2; len: 13; j_gene: TRBJ1-2; abundance: NA; CDR3aa: CASSLDPGTVYTF; CDR3nt: TGTGCCAGCAGCTTAGACCCCGGGACAGTCTACACCTTC
d_gene: NA; v_gene: TRBV6-6; len: 12; j_gene: TRBJ1-2; abundance: NA; CDR3aa: CASRQWASGYTF; CDR3nt: TGTGCCTCCAGGCAGTGGGCAAGTGGCTACACCTTC
d_gene: NA; v_gene: TRBV6-2/TRBV6-3; len: 14; j_gene: TRBJ1-2; abundance: NA; CDR3aa: CASSRPPGQYGYTF; CDR3nt: TGTGCCAGCAGTCGACCCCCCGGACAGTATGGCTACACCTTC
d_gene: NA; v_gene: TRBV28; len: 15; j_gene: TRBJ1-5; abundance: once; CDR3aa: CASSTNREINQPQHF; CDR3nt: TGTGCCAGCAGTACAAACAGGGAGATTAATCAGCCCCAGCATTTT
d_gene: NA; v_gene: TRBV6-4; len: 14; j_gene: TRBJ1-1; abundance: NA; CDR3aa: CASRDHPANTEAFF; CDR3nt: TGTGCCAGCAGAGACCATCCAGCGAACACTGAAGCTTTCTTT
d_gene: NA; v_gene: TRBV11-2; len: 14; j_gene: TRBJ2-1; abundance: NA; CDR3aa: CASSLDRLESEQFF; CDR3nt: TGTGCCAGCAGCTTAGATCGGCTAGAAAGCGAGCAGTTCTTC
d_gene: NA; v_gene: TRBV27; len: 16; j_gene: TRBJ1-5; abundance: NA; CDR3aa: CASSLWVPNSNQPQHF; CDR3nt: TGTGCCAGCAGTTTATGGGTCCCAAATAGCAATCAGCCCCAGCATTTT
d_gene: NA; v_gene: TRBV18; len: 14; j_gene: TRBJ1-5; abundance: NA; CDR3aa: CASSPGGGGQPQHF; CDR3nt: TGTGCCAGCTCACCCGGCGGGGGCGGACAGCCCCAGCATTTT
d_gene: NA; v_gene: TRBV5-1; len: 15; j_gene: TRBJ1-1; abundance: few; CDR3aa: CASSRGGGSVTEAFF; CDR3nt: TGCGCCAGCAGCCGAGGCGGGGGGTCGGTTACTGAAGCTTTCTTT
d_gene: NA; v_gene: TRBV6-5; len: 14; j_gene: TRBJ2-5; abundance: NA; CDR3aa: CASSKWGLQETQYF; CDR3nt: TGTGCCAGCAGTAAATGGGGTCTTCAAGAGACCCAGTACTTC
d_gene: TRBD2; v_gene: TRBV13; len: 15; j_gene: TRBJ2-1; abundance: NA; CDR3aa: CASSISGSSYNEQFF; CDR3nt: TGTGCCAGCAGCATAAGCGGGAGCTCCTACAATGAGCAGTTCTTC
d_gene: NA; v_gene: TRBV30; len: 10; j_gene: TRBJ1-2; abundance: NA; CDR3aa: CAWSKNGYTF; CDR3nt: TGTGCCTGGAGTAAGAATGGCTACACCTTC
d_gene: NA; v_gene: TRBV19; len: 12; j_gene: TRBJ1-1; abundance: NA; CDR3aa: CASSIGNTEAFF; CDR3nt: TGTGCCAGTAGTATTGGGAACACTGAAGCTTTCTTT
d_gene: NA; v_gene: TRBV4-2; len: 15; j_gene: TRBJ2-1; abundance: NA; CDR3aa: CASSQEELSYNEQFF; CDR3nt: TGTGCCAGCAGCCAAGAGGAGCTCTCCTACAATGAGCAGTTCTTC
d_gene: NA; v_gene: TRBV2; len: 14; j_gene: TRBJ2-5; abundance: NA; CDR3aa: CARGSRGTPETQYF; CDR3nt: TGTGCCCGCGGGAGCAGGGGGACCCCGGAGACCCAGTACTTC
d_gene: NA; v_gene: TRBV6-5; len: 15; j_gene: TRBJ1-5; abundance: NA; CDR3aa: CASSYSSGGNQPQHF; CDR3nt: TGTGCCAGCAGTTACTCGTCTGGGGGCAATCAGCCCCAGCATTTT
d_gene: TRBD1; v_gene: TRBV5-1; len: 15; j_gene: TRBJ1-4; abundance: NA; CDR3aa: CASSGGQGTVEKLFF; CDR3nt: TGCGCCAGCAGCGGGGGACAGGGTACGGTTGAAAAACTGTTTTTT
d_gene: TRBD1; v_gene: TRBV5-1; len: 16; j_gene: TRBJ1-3; abundance: NA; CDR3aa: CASSLQRRGPGNTIYF; CDR3nt: TGCGCCAGCAGCCTCCAGAGGAGGGGGCCTGGAAACACCATATATTTT